These 11 T cell receptor beta chains share one sample of origin, sequenced in a study of blood T cells in healthy people across ages. Then a second PCR, running roughly 6 to 12 cycles, was carried out with a sample-barcoded 5' primer and a J-beta primer mix. One entry per CDR3 protein, called by TCRdb with MiXCR from the 5' RACE reads. Of 1.5 million to 2 million distinct CDR3 sequences listed, about two fifths are singletons. The sequencing input was blood. The receptors were sampled from a human donor in good health.

V usage is TRBV4-2 and J usage is TRBJ2-6; 8 positions agree with TRBD1. V dropped 3 bases and J dropped 0; count of bases not matched to a gene: 10. Germline CDR1 is LGHNA and CDR2 is YNFKEQ. This CDR3 is 19 amino acids long. The CDR3 nucleotides read TGTGCCAGCAGCCACGAAAGGGGACAGGAGGGCTCTGGGGCCAACGTCCTGACTTTC. Translating it yields CASSHERGQEGSGANVLTF.

Only a few counts were recorded for this clonotype. The chain couples TRBV20-1 to TRBJ1-5; 8 bases agree with TRBD1. The CDR3 sequence is 14 residues long. Trimming removed 3 bases from V and 1 base from J; junction bases left unmatched: 2. The V gene's germline CDR1 is DFQATT and CDR2 SNEGSKA (reference sequence). The CDR3 coding sequence is TGCAGTGCTAGCAGGGGGCAGAGCAATCAGCCCCAGCATTTT. Translated: CSASRGQSNQPQHF.

V usage is TRBV6-1 and J usage is TRBJ2-3; D is ambiguous. The V end lost 5 bases, the J end lost 4 bases, and 10 bases lay between the germline ends. CDR1 and CDR2 (germline): MNHNS, SASEGT. CDR3 length equals 13 residues. The CDR3 DNA is TGTGCCAGCAGTCAAACACCATCAGATACGCAGTATTTT. Encoded protein: CASSQTPSDTQYF.

This clonotype appeared a few times. J is TRBJ2-7 and V is TRBV7-8; the D gene is possibly TRBD1 (5 bases). CDR1 is SGHVS, CDR2 FQNEAQ, per germline. This CDR3 contains 14 residues. The ends were cut back, 4 bases at V and 5 bases at J, with 15 bases in the middle. DNA for the CDR3: TGTGCCAGCAGCTCTCAGGGCCAGCTGGACGAGCAGTACTTC. It specifies CASSSQGQLDEQYF.

This clonotype was seen just once. J is TRBJ2-1 and V is TRBV9; D is perhaps TRBD2 (6 bases). V gave up 3 bases and J gave up 1 base, with 26 bases separating them. CDR1 and CDR2 from the germline V gene are SGDLS and YYNGEE. The CDR3 covers 20 residues. The CDR3 reads CASSAEEEVRRALSYNEQFF. The CDR3 nucleotides read TGTGCCAGCAGCGCCGAAGAGGAGGTTCGGAGGGCTCTTTCCTACAATGAGCAGTTCTTC.

As regards this clonotype: The junction shows a germline mismatch at one end, possibly a read error. V is TRBV11-2 and J is TRBJ2-4, with D tentatively TRBD1 (6 bases). Germline V gives CDR1 SGHAT, CDR2 FQNNGV. The CDR3 has 13 residues. Here the CDR3 DNA reads TGTGCCGGCAGCCCTAGAGGGGCAGGGGTGCAGTACTTC. Its protein product is CAGSPRGAGVQYF. The variable domain in full, with the rest retrieved from reference TRBV11-2 and TRBJ2-4, is EAGVAQSPRYKIIEKRQSVAFWCNPISGHATLYWYQQILGQGPKLLIQFQNNGVVDDSQLPKDRFSAERLKGVDSTLKIQPAKLEDSAVYLCAGSPRGAGVQYFGAGTRLSVL.

The chain recombines TRBV12-3 or TRBV12-4 with TRBJ2-1, with D maybe TRBD2 (6 bases). The CDR3 contains 16 residues. Between the trimmed V and J ends, which lost 4 bases and 0 bases, there was a span of 13 bases. CDR3 sequence (DNA): TGTGCCAGCAGTTCGGGAGACGGCAGCTCCTACAATGAGCAGTTCTTC. Its protein is CASSSGDGSSYNEQFF.

This sequence joins TRBV4-2 and TRBJ2-7; 8 bases line up with TRBD1. Germline lookup yields CDR1 LGHNA and CDR2 YNFKEQ. Trimming at V came to 2 bases and at J to 3 bases, leaving 9 bases not matched to a gene. The CDR3 has 16 amino acids. For the CDR3, the DNA is TGTGCCAGCAGCCAAAACCTAGGACAGGGTGGCTACGAGCAGTACTTC. Translating gives CASSQNLGQGGYEQYF.

The V and J genes are TRBV20-1 and TRBJ1-2, with 8 bases aligning to TRBD1. The CDR3 has 12 residues. From germline, CDR1 is DFQATT and CDR2 SNEGSKA (reference sequence). CDR3 residues: CSISGQGAGYTF. Here the CDR3 DNA reads TGCAGCATTTCGGGGCAGGGGGCCGGCTACACCTTC.

This clonotype was picked up a small number of times. This chain joins TRBV12-3 or TRBV12-4 and TRBJ1-6; the match to TRBD1 covers 7 bases. V lost 6 bases, J lost 7 bases, and 6 bases stayed unmatched. The CDR3 contains 14 residues. The CDR3 DNA reads as TGTGCCAGCAGCGACACAGGGGCGAATTCACCCCTCCACTTT. This sequence encodes CASSDTGANSPLHF.

This clonotype showed up just a few times. The CDR3 nucleotides are TGTGCCAGCAGCGACCGGGCCCAACCTACCTCCCAAGAGACCCAGTACTTC. This translates into CASSDRAQPTSQETQYF. The chain has TRBV7-9 and TRBJ2-5; D remains unclear. The CDR3 length is 17 residues. Germline CDR1 and CDR2: SEHNR and FQNEAQ (reference sequence). V lost 5 bases, J lost 1 base, and 20 bases lay in between.